This TCR beta chain comes out of a study of T cell changes during pregnancy in multiple sclerosis. Some clones are missing from TCRdb's copy, which holds only in-frame ones; the method was immunoSEQ multiplex PCR. The table has 95,000 to 100,000 clones, roughly nine tenths seen once; the top ten hold approximately 2%. Here the sequenced sample was peripheral blood, taken after pregnancy. The TCR originated in a female donor in good health, enrolled as a control in a pregnancy study.

CDR3: CASSPSGSGVRTDTQYF. CDR3 DNA: TGTGCCAGCAGTCCTAGCGGGAGTGGTGTACGCACAGATACGCAGTATTTT. The rearrangement links TRBV28 to TRBJ2-3, with 10 bases that match TRBD2. The CDR3 contains 17 residues. V lost 5 bases and J lost 1; bases outside the gene matches: 9. The germline V gene encodes CDR1 MDHEN and CDR2 SYDVKM.